Shown below are 14 T cell receptor beta chains from a single sample sequenced in a study of blood T cells in healthy people across ages. Through a sample-barcoded 5' primer and a J-beta primer mix, a second PCR was run for about 6 to 12 cycles. One entry per CDR3 protein results from TCRdb running MiXCR on the 5' RACE reads. The table records 650,000 to 1,000,000 distinct CDR3 sequences, around 36% of them present only once. Sequenced: blood. These receptors were taken from a man in his late teens or twenties in good health.

This clonotype turned up a few times. V and J are TRBV3-1 and TRBJ2-4, with unresolved D. The CDR3 sequence is 13 residues long. The ends were cut back, 1 base at V and 6 bases at J, with 7 bases in the middle. Germline CDR1 LGHDT, CDR2 YNNKEL (reference sequence). CDR3 loop: CASSQGGRNIQYF. The CDR3 coding sequence is TGTGCCAGCAGCCAAGGAGGTAGAAACATTCAGTACTTC.

This clonotype was observed a handful of times. This chain connects TRBV2 to TRBJ1-1; D is perhaps TRBD1 (6 bases). This CDR3 contains 15 residues. Looked up from germline, CDR1 is SNHLY and CDR2 is FYNNEI. Trimming took off 6 bases at V and 2 bases at J, with 16 bases between the two ends. The CDR3 loop is CASRPGTIANTEAFF. The CDR3 bases are TGTGCCAGCAGGCCCGGGACAATTGCTAACACTGAAGCTTTCTTT.

This clonotype has more than one count but fewer than ten. The genes are TRBV20-1 and TRBJ2-3, with a tentative D call TRBD1 (5 bases). CDR1 is DFQATT, CDR2 SNEGSKA, per germline (reference sequence). The CDR3 loop spans 14 amino acids. V was cut by 4 bases and J by 6 bases, with 17 bases left in between. DNA for the CDR3: TGCAGTGCTACGACAGAACAGATTGGGGATACGCAGTATTTT. Its translation: CSATTEQIGDTQYF.

The chain uses TRBV6-2 or TRBV6-3 and TRBJ1-2; no definite D call. Trimming removed 8 bases at V and 5 bases at J, with 12 bases between. Germline V gene sequence: CDR1 MNHEY, CDR2 SVGEGT. CDR3 length: 12 amino acids. The CDR3 loop is CASHPDGYGYTF. As DNA, the CDR3 is TGTGCCAGCCACCCTGACGGATATGGCTACACCTTC.

The table lists this clonotype with many counts. This chain links TRBV7-6 with TRBJ1-1; the D gene is possibly TRBD1 (6 bases). The length of the CDR3 is 13 residues. Trimming left V 5 bases short and J 1 base short, with 8 bases between. CDR1 and CDR2 (germline): SGHVS, FNYEAQ. The CDR3 nucleotides are TGTGCCAGCAGCGTGGGGGCGAACACTGAAGCTTTCTTT. It is translated as CASSVGANTEAFF.

V and J are TRBV25-1 and TRBJ2-7; 7 nucleotides align to TRBD1. From germline, CDR1 is MGHDK and CDR2 SYGVNS. V was pared by 8 bases and J by 7 bases, with 11 bases of the junction left unmatched. There are 13 residues in the CDR3. The CDR3 protein is CASGLTGSHEQYF. Written as DNA, the CDR3 is TGTGCCAGCGGGTTGACAGGGTCCCATGAGCAGTACTTC.

The chain uses TRBV12-3 or TRBV12-4 and TRBJ2-2; D might be TRBD1 or TRBD2, each matching 6 bases. V dropped 5 bases and J dropped 6 bases, with 16 bases sitting between them. This CDR3 contains 15 residues. CDR3 DNA sequence: TGTGCCAGCAGTCCCCCGGGGGCCGGTCCCGGGGAGCTGTTTTTT. As protein: CASSPPGAGPGELFF.

The sample holds a few counts of this clonotype. The rearrangement links TRBV7-2 to TRBJ1-5; possible D gene TRBD1, 6 bases. Germline V gene data show CDR1 as SGHTA and CDR2 as FQGNSA. The germline V and J ends were trimmed by 5 bases and 4 bases, with 18 bases remaining between them. The CDR3 has 16 amino acids. DNA of the CDR3: TGTGCCAGCAGCCGCTACCCCGGGGGGCCGAATCAGCCCCAGCATTTT. This translates into CASSRYPGGPNQPQHF.

This clonotype showed up many times. The chain links TRBV4-3 to TRBJ2-4; 7 bases are shared with TRBD1. The CDR3 length is 17 residues. Germline V CDR1 and CDR2: LGHNA, YSLEER. The trim removed 0 bases at V and 0 bases at J, leaving 5 bases unmatched. CDR3 residues: CASSQESTGAAKNIQYF. The CDR3 DNA sequence: TGCGCCAGCAGCCAAGAGTCCACAGGGGCAGCCAAAAACATTCAGTACTTC.

The chain's CDR3 is CASSQTLTDRLSYEQYF. The CDR3 coding sequence is TGTGCCAGCAGCCAGACTCTCACGGACAGGTTGTCCTACGAGCAGTACTTC. V is TRBV3-1 and J is TRBJ2-7, with TRBD1 matching 7 bases. This CDR3 has 17 residues. V shed 3 bases, J shed 1 base, and the junction held 12 bases outside the gene matches. Germline V gene data show CDR1 as LGHDT and CDR2 as YNNKEL (reference sequence).

The chain recombines TRBV3-1 with TRBJ2-3, with TRBD1 identical over 9 bases. There are 16 residues in the CDR3. The germline gives CDR1 LGHDT, CDR2 YNNKEL (reference sequence). After removal of 4 bases from V and 2 bases from J, the junction contained 7 bases not matched to a gene. This chain's CDR3 is CASSPTGTGNTDTQYF. CDR3 DNA sequence: TGTGCCAGCAGCCCCACCGGGACAGGGAACACAGATACGCAGTATTTT.

This sequence joins TRBV12-3 or TRBV12-4 and TRBJ2-7; D might be TRBD1 (6 bases). This CDR3 is 14 amino acids long. The V and J ends lost 3 bases and 7 bases respectively, with 16 bases between them. CDR3 residues: CASSFRIQGTEQYF. In DNA form, the CDR3 reads TGTGCCAGCAGTTTCCGGATACAGGGTACGGAGCAGTACTTC.

Ten or more counts support this clonotype. The chain recombines TRBV2 with TRBJ2-1; D might be TRBD1 or TRBD2, each matching 6 bases. The CDR3 runs to 13 residues. The germline CDR1 and CDR2 sequences are SNHLY and FYNNEI. With 7 bases removed from V and 3 bases from J, the gap between germline ends came to 10 bases. The DNA for the CDR3 is TGTGCCAGCAAAGGGGGAGGCTACAATGAGCAGTTCTTC. Translating it yields CASKGGGYNEQFF. The full variable domain, in which reference TRBV2 and TRBJ2-1 provide the parts outside the CDR3, is EPEVTQTPSHQVTQMGQEVILRCVPISNHLYFYWYRQILGQKVEFLVSFYNNEISEKSEIFDDQFSVERPDGSNFTLKIRSTKLEDSAMYFCASKGGGYNEQFFGPGTRLTVL.

This clonotype was counted between two and nine times. The J gene is TRBJ1-2, the V gene TRBV20-1; maybe TRBD1 (6 bases). The germline CDR1 and CDR2 sequences are DFQATT and SNEGSKA (reference sequence). Between the trimmed V and J ends, which lost 5 bases and 2 bases, there was a span of 15 bases. The CDR3 has 14 residues. CDR3 sequence: CSAGGAGANYGYTF. CDR3 nucleotide sequence: TGCAGTGCTGGGGGGGCAGGGGCCAACTATGGCTACACCTTC.